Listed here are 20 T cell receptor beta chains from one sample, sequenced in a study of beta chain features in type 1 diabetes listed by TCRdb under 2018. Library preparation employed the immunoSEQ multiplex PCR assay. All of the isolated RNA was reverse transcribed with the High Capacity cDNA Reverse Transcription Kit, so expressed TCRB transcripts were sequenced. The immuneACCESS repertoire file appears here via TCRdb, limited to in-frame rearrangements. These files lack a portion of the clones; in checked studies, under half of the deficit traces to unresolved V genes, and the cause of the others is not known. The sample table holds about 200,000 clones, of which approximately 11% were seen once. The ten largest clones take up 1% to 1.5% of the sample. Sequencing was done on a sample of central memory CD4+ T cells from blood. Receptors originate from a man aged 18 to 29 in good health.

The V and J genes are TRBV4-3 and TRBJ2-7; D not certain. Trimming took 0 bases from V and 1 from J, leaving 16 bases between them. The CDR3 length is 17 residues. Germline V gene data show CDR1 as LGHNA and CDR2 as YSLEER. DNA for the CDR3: TGCGCCAGCAGCCAAGATGCCTTGGCTAGTTCATCCTACGAGCAGTACTTC. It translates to CASSQDALASSSYEQYF.

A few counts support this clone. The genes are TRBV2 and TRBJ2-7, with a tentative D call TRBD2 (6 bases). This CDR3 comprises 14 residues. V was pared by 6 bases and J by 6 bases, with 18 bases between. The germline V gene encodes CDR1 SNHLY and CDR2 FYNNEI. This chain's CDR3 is CASSRWLATGEQYF. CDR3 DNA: TGTGCCAGCAGCCGGTGGCTAGCGACGGGCGAGCAGTACTTC.

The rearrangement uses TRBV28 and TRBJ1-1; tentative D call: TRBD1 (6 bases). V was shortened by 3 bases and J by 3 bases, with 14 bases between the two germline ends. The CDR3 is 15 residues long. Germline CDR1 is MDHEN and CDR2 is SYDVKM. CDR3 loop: CASSFRGARYTEAFF. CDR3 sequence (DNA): TGTGCCAGCAGTTTTCGGGGGGCGCGATACACTGAAGCTTTCTTT.

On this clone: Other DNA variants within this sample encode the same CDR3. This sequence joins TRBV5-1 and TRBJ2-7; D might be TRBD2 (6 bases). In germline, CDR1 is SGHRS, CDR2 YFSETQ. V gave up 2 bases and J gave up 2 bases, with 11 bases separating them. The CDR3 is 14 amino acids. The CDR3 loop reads CASSLAGETYEQYF. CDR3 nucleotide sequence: TGCGCCAGCAGCTTAGCGGGCGAGACCTACGAGCAGTACTTC. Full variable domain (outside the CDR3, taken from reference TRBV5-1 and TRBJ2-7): KAGVTQTPRYLIKTRGQQVTLSCSPISGHRSVSWYQQTPGQGLQFLFEYFSETQRNKGNFPGRFSGRQFSNSRSEMNVSTLELGDSALYLCASSLAGETYEQYFGPGTRLTVT.

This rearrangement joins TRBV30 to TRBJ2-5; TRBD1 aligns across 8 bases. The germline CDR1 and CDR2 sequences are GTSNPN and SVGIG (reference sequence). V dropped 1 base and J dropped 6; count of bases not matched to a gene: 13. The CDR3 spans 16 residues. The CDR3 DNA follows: TGTGCCTGGAGTGAAGTTGACAGGGGTAGGAGAAAGACCCAGTACTTC. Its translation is CAWSEVDRGRRKTQYF.

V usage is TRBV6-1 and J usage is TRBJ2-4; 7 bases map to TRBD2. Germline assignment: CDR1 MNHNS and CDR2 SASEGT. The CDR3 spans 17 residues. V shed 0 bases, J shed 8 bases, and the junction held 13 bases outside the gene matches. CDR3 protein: CASSEATYWREIDIQYF. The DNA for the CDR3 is TGTGCCAGCAGTGAAGCTACCTACTGGCGGGAGATTGACATTCAGTACTTC.

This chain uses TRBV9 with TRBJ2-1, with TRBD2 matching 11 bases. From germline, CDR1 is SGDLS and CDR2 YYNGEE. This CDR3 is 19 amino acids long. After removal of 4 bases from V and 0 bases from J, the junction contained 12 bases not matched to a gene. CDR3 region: CASSLTGTSGLSSYNEQFF. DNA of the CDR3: TGTGCCAGCAGCTTAACCGGGACTAGCGGCCTTAGCTCCTACAATGAGCAGTTCTTC. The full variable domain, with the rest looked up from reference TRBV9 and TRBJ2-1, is DSGVTQTPKHLITATGQRVTLRCSPRSGDLSVYWYQQSLDQGLQFLIQYYNGEERAKGNILERFSAQQFPDLHSELNLSSLELGDSALYFCASSLTGTSGLSSYNEQFFGPGTRLTVL.

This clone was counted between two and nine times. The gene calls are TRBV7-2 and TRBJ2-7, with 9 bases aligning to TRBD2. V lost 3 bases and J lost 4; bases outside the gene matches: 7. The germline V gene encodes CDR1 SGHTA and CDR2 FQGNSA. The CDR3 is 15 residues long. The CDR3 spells CASSFVSGSMYEQYF. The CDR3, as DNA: TGTGCCAGCAGCTTCGTTAGCGGGAGTATGTACGAGCAGTACTTC.

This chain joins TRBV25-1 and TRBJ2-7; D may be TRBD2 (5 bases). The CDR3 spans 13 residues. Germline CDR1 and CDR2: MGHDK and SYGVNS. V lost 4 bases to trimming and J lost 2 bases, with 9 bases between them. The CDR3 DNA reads TGTGCCAGCAGTGGGACGGAGGCCTACGAGCAGTACTTC. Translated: CASSGTEAYEQYF.

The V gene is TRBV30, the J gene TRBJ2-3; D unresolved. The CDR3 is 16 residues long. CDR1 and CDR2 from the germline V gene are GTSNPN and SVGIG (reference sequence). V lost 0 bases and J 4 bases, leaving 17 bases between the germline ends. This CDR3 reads CAWSVPGRVGADTQYF. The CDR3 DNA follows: TGTGCCTGGAGTGTACCAGGTAGAGTGGGCGCAGATACGCAGTATTTT.

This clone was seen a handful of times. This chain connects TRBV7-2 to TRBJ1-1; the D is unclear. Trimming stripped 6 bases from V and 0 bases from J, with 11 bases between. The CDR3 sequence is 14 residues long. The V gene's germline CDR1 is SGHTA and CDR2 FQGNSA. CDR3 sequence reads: CASSPFGMNTEAFF. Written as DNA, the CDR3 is TGTGCCAGCAGTCCTTTTGGGATGAACACTGAAGCTTTCTTT. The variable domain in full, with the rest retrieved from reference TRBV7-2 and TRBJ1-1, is GAGVSQSPSNKVTEKGKDVELRCDPISGHTALYWYRQSLGQGLEFLIYFQGNSAPDKSGLPSDRFSAERTGGSVSTLTIQRTQQEDSAVYLCASSPFGMNTEAFFGQGTRLTVV.

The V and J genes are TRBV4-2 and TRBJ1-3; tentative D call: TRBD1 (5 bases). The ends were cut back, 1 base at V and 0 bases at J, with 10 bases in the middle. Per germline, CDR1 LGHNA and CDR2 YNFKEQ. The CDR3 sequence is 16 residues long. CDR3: CASSQVTAGSGNTIYF. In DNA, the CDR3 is TGTGCCAGCAGCCAAGTGACAGCAGGCTCTGGAAACACCATATATTTT.

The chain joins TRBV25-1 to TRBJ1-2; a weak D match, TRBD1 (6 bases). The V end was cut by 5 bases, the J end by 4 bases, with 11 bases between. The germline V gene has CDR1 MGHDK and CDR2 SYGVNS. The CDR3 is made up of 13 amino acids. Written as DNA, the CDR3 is TGTGCCAGCAGTCGTAGAGGGGGCTATGGCTACACCTTC. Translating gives CASSRRGGYGYTF.

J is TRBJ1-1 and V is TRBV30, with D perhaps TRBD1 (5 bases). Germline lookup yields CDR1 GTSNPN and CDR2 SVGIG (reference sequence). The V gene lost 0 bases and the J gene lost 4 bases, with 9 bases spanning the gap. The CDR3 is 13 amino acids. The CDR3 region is CAWSVGRVTEAFF. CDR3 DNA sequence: TGTGCCTGGAGTGTAGGCAGGGTCACTGAAGCTTTCTTT. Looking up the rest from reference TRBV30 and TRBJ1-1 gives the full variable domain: SQTIHQWPATLVQPVGSPLSLECTVEGTSNPNLYWYRQAAGRGLQLLFYSVGIGQISSEVPQNLSASRPQDRQFILSSKKLLLSDSGFYLCAWSVGRVTEAFFGQGTRLTVV.

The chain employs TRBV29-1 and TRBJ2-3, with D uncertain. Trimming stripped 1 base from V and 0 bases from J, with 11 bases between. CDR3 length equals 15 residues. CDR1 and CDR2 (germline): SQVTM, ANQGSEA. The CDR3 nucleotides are TGCAGCGTTGAAGGTAGTGCCTCTAGCACAGATACGCAGTATTTT. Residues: CSVEGSASSTDTQYF.

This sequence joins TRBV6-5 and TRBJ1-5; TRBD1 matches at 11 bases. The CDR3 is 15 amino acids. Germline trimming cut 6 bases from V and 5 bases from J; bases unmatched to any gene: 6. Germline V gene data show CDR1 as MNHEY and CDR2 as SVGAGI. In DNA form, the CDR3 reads TGTGCCAGCAGCCCTCGGACAGGGGGCGATCAGCCCCAGCATTTT. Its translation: CASSPRTGGDQPQHF.

CDR3 DNA sequence: TGCGCCAGCAGGCGGGCGGAGGGGCGGGATACGCAGTATTTT. Amino acid sequence: CASRRAEGRDTQYF. The gene calls are TRBV5-1 and TRBJ2-3; D possibly corresponds to TRBD2 (6 bases). The CDR3 has 14 residues. Germline lookup yields CDR1 SGHRS and CDR2 YFSETQ. V lost 5 bases to trimming and J lost 6 bases, with 16 bases between them.

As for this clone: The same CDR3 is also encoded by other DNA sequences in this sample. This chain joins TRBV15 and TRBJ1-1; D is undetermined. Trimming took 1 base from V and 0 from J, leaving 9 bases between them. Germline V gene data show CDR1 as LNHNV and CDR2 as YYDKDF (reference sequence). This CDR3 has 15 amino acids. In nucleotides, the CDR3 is TGTGCCACCAGCAGAGGAGGAGTCTTGAACACTGAAGCTTTCTTT. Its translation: CATSRGGVLNTEAFF.

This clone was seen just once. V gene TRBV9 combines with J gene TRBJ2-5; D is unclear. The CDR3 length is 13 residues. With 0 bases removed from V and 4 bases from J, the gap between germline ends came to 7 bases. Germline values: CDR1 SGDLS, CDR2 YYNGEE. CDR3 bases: TGTGCCAGCAGCGTAGCTGGGCCAGAGACCCAGTACTTC. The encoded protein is CASSVAGPETQYF.

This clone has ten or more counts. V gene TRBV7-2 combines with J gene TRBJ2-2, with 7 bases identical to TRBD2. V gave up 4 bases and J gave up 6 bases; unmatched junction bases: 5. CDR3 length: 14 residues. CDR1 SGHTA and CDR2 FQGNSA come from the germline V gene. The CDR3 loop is CASSSTGRAGELFF. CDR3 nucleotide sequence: TGTGCCAGCAGCTCCACGGGGAGGGCCGGGGAGCTGTTTTTT.